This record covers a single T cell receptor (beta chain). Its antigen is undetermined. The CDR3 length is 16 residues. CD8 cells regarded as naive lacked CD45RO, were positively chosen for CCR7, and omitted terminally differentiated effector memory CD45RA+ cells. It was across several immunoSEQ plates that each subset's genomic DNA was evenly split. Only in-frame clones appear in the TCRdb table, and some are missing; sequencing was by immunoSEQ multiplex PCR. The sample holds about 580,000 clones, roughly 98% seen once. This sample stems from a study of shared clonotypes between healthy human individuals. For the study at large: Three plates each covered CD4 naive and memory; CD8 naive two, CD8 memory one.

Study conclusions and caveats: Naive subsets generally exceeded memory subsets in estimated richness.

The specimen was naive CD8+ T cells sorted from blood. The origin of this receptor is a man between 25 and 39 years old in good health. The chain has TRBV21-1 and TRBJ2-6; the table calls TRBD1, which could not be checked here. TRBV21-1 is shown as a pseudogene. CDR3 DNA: TGTGCCAGCAACAAGACAATTAGCTCTGGGGCCAACGTCCTGACTTTC. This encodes CASNKTISSGANVLTF.